The TCR beta chain under discussion was sequenced for a study of blood T cell repertoires in COVID-19. Study-level information: Spain, Italy and the United States supplied samples that represented acute and convalescent COVID-19. PBMCs, B-cell-depleted T cells, or T cells provided the cDNA or gDNA that made up the material.

Per the original methods: Researchers report that nucleated cell counts were estimated from reference gene primer amplification. Using immunoSEQ multiplex PCR, the repertoire was profiled, and TCRdb retains in-frame clones only, with some absent. D and trimming come from the DNA, and the V and J calls and clone size come from that table. The repertoire has around 90,000 clones, roughly four fifths of them found once; the top ten carry around an eighth. This CDR3 contains 15 residues. The V end was cut by 3 bases, the J end by 7 bases, with 13 bases between. Germline V gives CDR1 MNHNS, CDR2 SASEGT. Sequenced sample: peripheral blood. The TCR comes from a human donor in a cohort sampled during active COVID-19. This chain links TRBV6-1 with TRBJ1-6, with D maybe TRBD1 (5 bases). The CDR3 DNA reads as TGTGCCAGCAGTGAGATTCAGGGAAGAAATTCACCCCTCCACTTT. Translation: CASSEIQGRNSPLHF.